In its sample, the clone carrying this TCR beta chain was seen a few times. RNA transcripts served as the template for amplifying TCR beta CDR3 regions. First-round RT-PCR with HTBI primers amplified the TCR CDR3 region. TCRdb reprocessed the multiplex PCR reads via MiXCR and lists one record per CDR3 protein. The top ten hold under 20% of the sample, which has about 500,000 distinct CDR3 sequences, around an eighth seen once. This record belongs to a study of T cells in Graves' hyperthyroidism and ophthalmopathy. At the level of the study: The blood sample was taken at first diagnosis, before treatment began.

Stable Graves' hyperthyroidism denoted no ophthalmopathy progression over 18 months. CDR3 length equals 13 residues. Per germline, CDR1 KGHDR and CDR2 SFDVKD. The germline V and J ends were trimmed by 1 base and 5 bases, with 6 bases remaining between them. Specimen: blood. This TCR came from a woman under 30 with Graves' hyperthyroidism. The chain is built from TRBV24-1 and TRBJ2-3; D not resolved. CDR3 DNA: TGTGCCACCAGTGATTTTCAGAGAGATACGCAGTATTTT. Amino acid sequence: CATSDFQRDTQYF.